One and the same sample provided the 13 T cell receptor beta chains below, sequenced in a study of identical twins' blood T cells. TCRdb itself ran the 5' RACE reads through MiXCR, one entry per CDR3 protein. The sample holds 400,000 or so distinct CDR3 sequences; roughly 27% are singletons and the top ten take 5.5% to 7%. Sequencing was performed on PBMCs. The receptors derive from a woman aged 18 to 55 in good health.

The chain has TRBV4-2 and TRBJ1-4; TRBD1 matches at 9 bases. The CDR3 totals 14 residues. V shed 4 bases, J shed 14 bases, and the junction held 11 bases outside the gene matches. Germline V gene lookup returns CDR1 LGHNA and CDR2 YNFKEQ. The CDR3 DNA follows: TGTGCCAGCAGCCCGGACAGGGGCCCCCGGTACCTGTTTTTT. Its protein product is CASSPDRGPRYLFF.

This sequence joins TRBV7-8 and TRBJ1-1; maybe TRBD1 (5 bases). Between the trimmed V and J ends, which lost 1 base and 11 bases, there was a span of 11 bases. CDR3 length: 12 amino acids. The germline V gene has CDR1 SGHVS and CDR2 FQNEAQ. The CDR3, as DNA: TGTGCCAGCAGCTTAGGGGAATACAGGGCTTTCTTT. Protein product: CASSLGEYRAFF.

The chain employs TRBV19 and TRBJ2-2; no definite D call. Germline values: CDR1 LNHDA, CDR2 SQIVND (reference sequence). The CDR3 covers 14 residues. Between the trimmed V and J ends, which lost 2 bases and 6 bases, there was a span of 10 bases. This CDR3 reads CASSISCFPGELFF. CDR3 coding DNA: TGTGCCAGTAGTATATCATGTTTTCCCGGGGAGCTGTTTTTT.

The chain links TRBV5-6 to TRBJ1-1, with D maybe TRBD1 (6 bases). V lost 6 bases and J 4 bases, leaving 16 bases between the germline ends. Germline values: CDR1 SGHDT, CDR2 YYEEEE. The CDR3 runs to 14 residues. In DNA, the CDR3 is TGTGCCAGCACCTTCAGGGGAGGGGGCACTGAAGCTTTCTTT. As protein: CASTFRGGGTEAFF.

This clonotype was seen only a few times. The V call is TRBV19, the J call TRBJ1-2, with D hard to call. The CDR3 runs 13 residues. Germline CDR1 and CDR2: LNHDA and SQIVND (reference sequence). The V end was cut by 10 bases, the J end by 8 bases, with 20 bases between. In DNA form, the CDR3 reads TGTGCCACCGGAGACCCGCAACGGAGGGGCTACACCTTC. Its translation: CATGDPQRRGYTF. Drawing the rest from reference TRBV19 and TRBJ1-2, the complete variable domain is DGGITQSPKYLFRKEGQNVTLSCEQNLNHDAMYWYRQDPGQGLRLIYYSQIVNDFQKGDIAEGYSVSREKKESFPLTVTSAQKNPTAFYLCATGDPQRRGYTFGSGTRLTVV.

The genes are TRBV5-1 and TRBJ1-1, with 8 bases aligning to TRBD1. This CDR3 spans 16 amino acids. The junction had 8 bases not matched to a gene; V was cut back by 4 bases and J by 0 bases. From germline, CDR1 is SGHRS and CDR2 YFSETQ. Here the CDR3 reads CASSAGQGSLNTEAFF. DNA of the CDR3: TGCGCCAGCAGCGCCGGACAGGGATCCTTGAACACTGAAGCTTTCTTT. Full variable domain (missing parts from reference TRBV5-1 and TRBJ1-1): KAGVTQTPRYLIKTRGQQVTLSCSPISGHRSVSWYQQTPGQGLQFLFEYFSETQRNKGNFPGRFSGRQFSNSRSEMNVSTLELGDSALYLCASSAGQGSLNTEAFFGQGTRLTVV.

This clonotype appeared a few times. The V call is TRBV29-1, the J call TRBJ2-3; a possible D gene is TRBD1 (6 bases). Trimming cost V 4 bases and J 2 bases, with 16 bases left between them. CDR3 length: 15 amino acids. The V gene's germline CDR1 is SQVTM and CDR2 ANQGSEA. The DNA of the CDR3 is TGCAGCGTTGTGGGGGCAAGGGACAACACAGATACGCAGTATTTT. This translates into CSVVGARDNTDTQYF.

The V and J genes are TRBV6-5 and TRBJ1-1; D gene uncertain. CDR3 length: 12 residues. Germline assignment: CDR1 MNHEY and CDR2 SVGAGI. The V end lost 5 bases, the J end lost 7 bases, and 11 bases lay between the germline ends. CDR3 sequence (DNA): TGTGCCAGCAGTGGCGGACCCTATGAAGCTTTCTTT. Amino acid sequence: CASSGGPYEAFF.

This clonotype was detected only once. CDR3 in amino acids: CASGLRGGIYF. DNA for the CDR3: TGTGCCAGCGGTCTAAGGGGGGGCATATATTTT. The chain combines TRBV12-3 or TRBV12-4 with TRBJ1-3; the D gene is possibly TRBD1 (6 bases). V was pared by 8 bases and J by 12 bases, with 14 bases between. The CDR3 is 11 amino acids.

This sequence joins TRBV5-1 and TRBJ1-1; the D is unclear. The CDR3 has 13 residues. Germline V gene data show CDR1 as SGHRS and CDR2 as YFSETQ. V was pared by 4 bases and J by 6 bases, with 13 bases between. The CDR3 spells CASSVQTGAEAFF. The CDR3 DNA follows: TGCGCCAGCAGCGTGCAAACCGGGGCTGAAGCTTTCTTT.

This clonotype was observed a few times. This chain connects TRBV19 to TRBJ1-2; 7 nucleotides align to TRBD1. Germline CDR1 and CDR2: LNHDA and SQIVND (reference sequence). This CDR3 spans 15 amino acids. V lost 6 bases, J lost 2 bases, and 9 bases stayed unmatched. As DNA, the CDR3 is TGTGCCAGTAGGAATCGAGAGGGGGCAAACTATGGCTACACCTTC. As protein: CASRNREGANYGYTF. Supplemented by reference TRBV19 and TRBJ1-2, the full variable domain reads DGGITQSPKYLFRKEGQNVTLSCEQNLNHDAMYWYRQDPGQGLRLIYYSQIVNDFQKGDIAEGYSVSREKKESFPLTVTSAQKNPTAFYLCASRNREGANYGYTFGSGTRLTVV.

This clonotype was observed a few times. V and J are TRBV12-3 or TRBV12-4 and TRBJ2-2; possible D gene TRBD1, 5 bases. With 8 bases removed from V and 6 bases from J, the gap between germline ends came to 16 bases. The CDR3 has 14 amino acids. CDR3 DNA: TGTGCCAGCGGAGCCTTGTTAGGGGCCGGGGAGCTGTTTTTT. The encoded protein is CASGALLGAGELFF.

The V and J genes are TRBV7-2 and TRBJ2-7; D is possibly TRBD1 or TRBD2 (6 bases each). Deletions cut 2 bases from V and 3 bases from J, with 17 bases between. From germline, CDR1 is SGHTA and CDR2 FQGNSA. The CDR3 runs 16 residues. The chain's CDR3 is CASSLRGAVLLYEQYF. CDR3 bases: TGTGCCAGCAGCTTAAGGGGGGCGGTACTTCTCTACGAGCAGTACTTC.